This T cell receptor beta chain came from a study of cytomegalovirus exposure and HLA in healthy donors (dated by TCRdb to 2016 to 2017). For the study in its entirety: According to an earlier analysis of 587 of the donors, about 179 million T cells yielded 90 million to 140 million unique TCR beta sequences and 276 Gb of sequence data. An early release that covered around 590 HLA-typed donors contained 250 to 350 gigabases of sequencing data and roughly 84 million unique TCR sequences. Of the 350 to 450 genotyped donors, roughly 80% fell in the genetic ancestry cluster associated with self-reported Caucasian donors. The study was designed to test whether signatures of past pathogen exposure could be identified by cataloging public T cell receptors. Using immunosequencing, the study profiled T cell repertoires from some 670 subjects and related those repertoires to cytomegalovirus serostatus. In addition to the first cohort of around 670 subjects, a separate validation cohort of around 110 different subjects was used. To predict cytomegalovirus infection status, the study combined high-throughput TCR immunosequencing, statistical association of individual TCRs with disease status, and machine learning. To study patterns of TCR occurrence, a later analysis re-analyzed previously published TCR beta repertoires from around 670 donors and added high-resolution HLA genotyping. The later analysis used no new phenotypic data to find candidate immune exposures, relying instead on TCR beta sequences and their occurrence across donors. An earlier analysis of several hundred of the donors applied high-throughput TCR beta sequencing to assess whether each TCR beta V gene segment acted as functional or pseudogenic. Alongside the repertoire data, information on donor age, sex, ethnicity and CMV serostatus was compiled. A later genetic analysis took genome-wide SNP genotypes for about three fifths of the roughly 700 donors and used that subset as a discovery cohort. All discovery cohort repertoires had been generated using a single sequencing platform. HLA typing covered class I and class II loci at four-digit resolution. The number of typed donors differed by locus: about 620-640 for A, B, C, DRB1 and DQB1; 500 to 550 for DQA1; roughly 600 for DPA1; and 400 to 480 for DPB1. Because of strong linkage in the cohort, roughly five DR-DQ haplotypes were treated as single units for association and clustering. On average, 235,054 unique TCR beta nucleotide sequences were sequenced per donor among 350 to 400 genotyped donors of the cohort, with roughly a sixth of those sequences being non-productive.

The cohort was made up of 500 to 800 healthy bone marrow donors. Cohort members were all nominally healthy when sampled, although unrecorded immune exposures were likely present. The donor was CMV seronegative and belonged to the group of more than 300 seronegative cohort members. Every donor gave a peripheral blood sample, and the peripheral blood mononuclear cells from that sample were used for TCR beta sequencing. Genomic DNA extraction from the blood cell samples was performed with the Qiagen DNeasy Blood Extraction Kit. The library was prepared using the immunoSEQ multiplex PCR assay. A mixture of 60 forward primers for TCR Vbeta segments and 13 reverse primers for TCR Jbeta segments was used in the multiplex PCR. The CDR3 region of rearranged TCR beta genes was amplified from genomic DNA by a multiplex PCR assay. The Illumina HiSeq System was used to sequence the amplified TCR beta libraries as 87-base-pair reads. Processing in the source paper ran as follows. In a later analysis, some 80 million unique TCR beta chains were counted across the roughly 610 repertoires, and roughly 11 million of these chains were shared by at least two donors. Raw reads were error-corrected and collapsed into unique sequences with a nearest-neighbor algorithm that merged closely related sequences to remove PCR and sequencing errors. Alignment of CDR3 sequences to IMGT reference sequences was used to assign V, D and J gene segments. For a sequence to be retained, a match of at least six nucleotides was required to both a V gene segment and a J gene segment. Rearrangements were called productive when the CDR3 lacked stop codons and stayed in frame with V and J; all others were non-productive. CDR3 was defined by IMGT convention, running from the second conserved V-encoded cysteine to the conserved J-encoded phenylalanine. The earlier analysis of 587 of the donors excluded sequences that lacked an unambiguous match to a single V gene segment. An earlier analysis of 587 of the donors called V segments functional above 56.7% productive rearrangements and segregating when the between-donor standard deviation exceeded 5%. A statistical classification framework was built for diagnosing cytomegalovirus status from the catalog of TCR beta chain sequences. In a later analysis, V and J genes were assigned by comparing TCR nucleotide sequences against IMGT/GENE-DB human TR gene sequences. In a later analysis, CDR3 sequences and most-parsimonious VDJ recombination scenarios were assigned using the TCRdist pipeline. In a later analysis, each TCR beta chain was defined by its CDR3 amino acid sequence together with its V-gene family, and reads without a unique V-gene family were excluded. As a way to deal with suspected cross-contamination and a sequencing artifact, a later analysis dropped 450 to 700 nucleotide sequences that were highly shared and had low generation probability. For each public chain, a later analysis derived a clonal expansion index from normalized ranks of inferred template counts within each repertoire. Generation probabilities in a later analysis came from a VDJ recombination model fitted to out-of-frame rearrangements, and those results were checked against IGoR. Hypergeometric tests were used in a later analysis to score TCR-TCR, TCR-HLA and TCR-CMV co-occurrence, with a repertoire-size bias correction applied to the TCR pairs. A later analysis estimated false discovery rates by permuting HLA or CMV assignments 20 times. In a later analysis, co-occurring TCRs were grouped with DBSCAN, and TCRdist sequence similarity was added when clustering was performed within HLA-allele-positive subsets. Repertoires with fewer than 30,000 or more than 120,000 public chains, plus five repertoires with anomalous nucleotide sharing, were excluded from co-occurrence clustering. TCRdb took this table from immuneACCESS and kept in-frame rearrangements with V and J called. Such tables lack part of the clones; where checked against another copy, unresolved V genes explain under half of the gap, and the rest is unexplained. The V and J calls and clone size are taken from that table; D and trimming were inferred from the DNA. The table for this sample lists fewer than 150,000 clones. In total, the top ten clones hold less than 3.5% of the sample.

What the study reported, not specific to this receptor: Three of the identified cytomegalovirus-associated TCR beta chains were confirmed in vitro to be specific for cytomegalovirus antigens. The study listed 150 to 200 TCR beta chains as associated with cytomegalovirus. A further reported finding was that TCR beta sequences accurately predicted the HLA-A and HLA-B alleles for most subjects in the first cohort. In a later analysis, TCR association rates were found to vary across HLA loci, with the most associated TCRs seen for DRB1 alleles and the fewest for HLA-C alleles. Presence/absence analyses assumed roughly uniform sequencing depth across donors, an assumption that may not hold. Correlated functional status among segregating V segments might reflect linkage disequilibrium, but an unknown experimental factor could not be ruled out. Because counts were too low, more than 15 rarely observed V segments, including chromosome 9 orphons, were excluded from the earlier analysis of 587 of the donors. A later analysis found that most CMV-associated TCR beta chains appeared HLA-restricted, with HLA associations seemingly driven largely by CMV exposure. The authors suggested that the approach could potentially be generalized to other disease states and immunological phenotypes. Most TCR sequences were observed very rarely across donors, whereas some public TCRs were present in many individuals. Some IMGT-functional V segments, including TRBV6-2 and TRBV6-3, could not be told apart with the 87-base-pair reads, so those segments were excluded. Because HLA typing was unavailable for some donors at each locus, only the typed subset was used in association tests. The classifier was reported to diagnose cytomegalovirus status with high specificity and sensitivity in both the original and validation cohorts. Broadly in line with IMGT annotations, most TCR beta V segments showed up in productive rearrangements about 87% or about 30% of the time in an earlier analysis of several hundred of the donors. When HLA alleles, especially DR and DQ, strongly co-occurred, TCR associations were difficult to assign to individual alleles. The only immune exposure information available for the cohort was CMV serostatus. The cohort was sequenced for TCR beta chains only, and without alpha or paired-chain data the features that could be detected were limited. A later analysis reported that several top co-occurrence clusters appeared linked to parvovirus B19, influenza, CMV and Epstein-Barr virus. In a later genetic analysis, a missense DCLRE1C variant was associated with V-gene and J-gene trimming of TCR beta chains, and the association was replicated in an independent cohort. A group of highly shared sequence variants was considered likely to be a technical artifact of the sequencing pipeline. A later genetic analysis reported fewer N-insertions in productive TCRs among donors in an Asian-associated ancestry cluster than the roughly 650-donor mean. A later analysis found that HLA-associated TCR beta chains were more clonally expanded and had lower generation probabilities than equally common non-associated chains. At a false discovery rate of 0.05, a later analysis linked roughly 17,000 TCR beta sequences to specific HLA alleles.

Notes on this clone: Which antigen it targets is not known.

Clipping removes 0 bases from V and 7 bases from J, with 2 as the unmatched junction base count. The germline V gene supplies CDR1 KGHSH and CDR2 LQKENI. Including cysteine and phenylalanine, the CDR3 has 14 amino acids. Of all the DNA, just the CDR3 is kept, 42 bases in frame from base 1. The source is a man aged 35 to 55 in good health and CMV-seronegative. In this chain, TRBV18 is recombined with TRBJ1-2; 10 bases in between match TRBD1. The sequencing input was PBMCs. The nucleotide sequence reads TGTGCCAGCTCACCACCCGGGGACAGGGGTGGCTACACCTTC. Its translation is CASSPPGDRGGYTF.